This T cell receptor beta chain was recovered during a study of T-cell memory formation after mild COVID-19. Comments on this clonotype: The antigen remains unidentified.

There are 15 residues in the CDR3. Per germline, CDR1 SGHKS and CDR2 YYEKEE (reference sequence). Trimming pared 4 bases from V and 0 bases from J, leaving 13 bases between. TCRdb redid the calling of the 5' RACE reads with MiXCR, one entry per CDR3 protein. The sample lists about 430,000 distinct CDR3 sequences, 20% to 25% seen once, with 8.5% to 9% in the top ten. Broader study findings: Whereas later expanders leaned CD4+, clones contracting day 15 to 85 showed a balanced CD4/CD8 makeup. Specificity for SARS-CoV-2 was not confirmed among the second-wave clones peaking on day 37. Pre-infection memory already had some responding clones, implying cross-reactive memory joined.

The specimen sequenced was PBMCs or a T cell subset sorted from them (not recorded which). The sequence was obtained from an adult woman who had mild COVID-19 (a few samples of this study predate the infection). Cell type and time point are not known. This chain uses TRBV5-5 with TRBJ1-1; D possibly corresponds to TRBD1 (5 bases). The CDR3 spells CASSHLGVVNTEAFF. The CDR3 nucleotides read TGTGCCAGCAGCCACCTGGGGGTCGTGAACACTGAAGCTTTCTTT. The full variable domain, its missing parts supplied by reference TRBV5-5 and TRBJ1-1, is DAGVTQSPTHLIKTRGQQVTLRCSPISGHKSVSWYQQVLGQGPQFIFQYYEKEERGRGNFPDRFSARQFPNYSSELNVNALLLGDSALYLCASSHLGVVNTEAFFGQGTRLTVV.